The 29 T cell receptor beta chains listed next were all sequenced from one sample in a study of control samples from healthy donors and cancer patients. Produced via immunoSEQ multiplex PCR; TCRdb's table is partial and in-frame only. The sample data list some 180,000 clones. The source material was blood. These receptors were collected from a woman in her 30s in good health.

This chain uses TRBV12-3 or TRBV12-4 with TRBJ1-2; unclear D gene. This CDR3 is built from 12 residues. V was trimmed by 6 bases and J by 4 bases, leaving 9 bases between them. CDR3 nucleotides: TGTGCCAGCAGCCCGGGGAGCTATGGCTACACCTTC. Translating gives CASSPGSYGYTF.

V usage is TRBV11-2 and J usage is TRBJ1-4; tentative D call: TRBD1 (6 bases). The CDR3 spans 15 residues. V lost 6 bases to trimming and J lost 0 bases, with 11 bases between them. The V gene's germline CDR1 is SGHAT and CDR2 FQNNGV. The CDR3 bases are TGTGCCAGCAGACCCAGGGGCCCAACTAATGAAAAACTGTTTTTT. As protein: CASRPRGPTNEKLFF. Drawing the rest from reference TRBV11-2 and TRBJ1-4, the complete variable domain is EAGVAQSPRYKIIEKRQSVAFWCNPISGHATLYWYQQILGQGPKLLIQFQNNGVVDDSQLPKDRFSAERLKGVDSTLKIQPAKLEDSAVYLCASRPRGPTNEKLFFGSGTQLSVL.

About this clone: One junction end disagrees with the germline gene, perhaps due to a read error. The chain combines TRBV6-2 or TRBV6-3 with TRBJ1-1; tentative D call: TRBD1 (5 bases). This CDR3 has 16 amino acids. Per germline, CDR1 MNHEY and CDR2 SVGEGT. The CDR3 loop reads CASRYSQGGMNTEAFF. The DNA of the CDR3 is TGTGCCAGCAGATACTCGCAGGGAGGGATGAACACTGAAGCTTTCTTT.

The CDR3 nucleotides read TGTGCCAGCAGCCGCACCGGGACTAGCGGATACACAGATACGCAGTATTTT. Its protein is CASSRTGTSGYTDTQYF. The chain couples TRBV3-1 (or the pseudogene TRBV3-2) to TRBJ2-3; 11 positions agree with TRBD2. After removal of 4 bases from V and 2 bases from J, the junction contained 8 bases not matched to a gene. Per the germline V gene, CDR1 is LGHDT and CDR2 is YNNKEL (reference sequence). This CDR3 spans 17 amino acids.

The gene calls are TRBV28 and TRBJ1-1; no clear D gene. Trimming removed 5 bases at V and 10 bases at J, with 14 bases between. Germline assignment: CDR1 MDHEN and CDR2 SYDVKM. The CDR3 has 12 residues. In nucleotides, the CDR3 is TGTGCCAGCAGTACGGACCGCGGGAGAGCTTTCTTT. The encoded protein is CASSTDRGRAFF.

The V call is TRBV27, the J call TRBJ2-4; the D gene is possibly TRBD1 (6 bases). CDR1 is MNHEY, CDR2 SMNVEV, per germline (reference sequence). The CDR3 loop spans 16 amino acids. Trimming removed 6 bases from V and 0 bases from J, with 15 bases in between. Here the CDR3 reads CASSRGELLAKNIQYF. The CDR3 DNA is TGTGCCAGCAGCAGGGGTGAATTGTTAGCCAAAAACATTCAGTACTTC.

The chain is built from TRBV6-5 and TRBJ1-6; 10 bases align to TRBD1. The CDR3 spans 14 residues. Germline V gene lookup returns CDR1 MNHEY and CDR2 SVGAGI. The V and J ends lost 7 bases and 8 bases, in that order; junction bases with no gene match: 5. The CDR3 region has the DNA TGTGCCAGCACCACCGGACAGGGGGATTCACCCCTCCACTTT. Protein sequence: CASTTGQGDSPLHF.

CDR3: CASSIRTGLTYEQYF. The CDR3 DNA is TGTGCCAGTAGTATCAGGACTGGATTGACCTACGAGCAGTACTTC. V is TRBV19 and J is TRBJ2-7; D is possibly TRBD2 (5 bases). Germline-derived CDR1 and CDR2 are LNHDA and SQIVND (reference sequence). With 3 bases removed from V and 2 bases from J, the gap between germline ends came to 14 bases. This CDR3 is 15 amino acids long. Supplemented by reference TRBV19 and TRBJ2-7, the full variable domain reads DGGITQSPKYLFRKEGQNVTLSCEQNLNHDAMYWYRQDPGQGLRLIYYSQIVNDFQKGDIAEGYSVSREKKESFPLTVTSAQKNPTAFYLCASSIRTGLTYEQYFGPGTRLTVT.

DNA for the CDR3: TGTGCCAGCAGTTTCCGTCTTGGGGAAAAACTGTTTTTT. Protein product: CASSFRLGEKLFF. V usage is TRBV6-2 or TRBV6-3 and J usage is TRBJ1-4; D gene uncertain. The CDR3 contains 13 residues. V gave up 4 bases and J gave up 8 bases, with 11 bases separating them. The germline V gene has CDR1 MNHEY and CDR2 SVGEGT.

V gene TRBV4-3 combines with J gene TRBJ1-2, with D perhaps TRBD1 (6 bases). Germline V gene sequence: CDR1 LGHNA, CDR2 YSLEER. Trimming cost V 0 bases and J 4 bases, with 15 bases left between them. This CDR3 has 16 residues. The CDR3 nucleotides are TGCGCCAGCAGCCAAGAGGGGGCAGGGGCGAGCTATGGCTACACCTTC. Protein sequence: CASSQEGAGASYGYTF.

The gene calls are TRBV4-1 and TRBJ2-2, with 8 positions matching TRBD2. The CDR3 runs 15 residues. The ends lost 5 bases at V and 5 bases at J; junction bases unmatched: 7. Germline loops: CDR1 MGHRA, CDR2 YSYEKL. The CDR3 bases are TGCGCCAGCAGCTCCGGGACTAGGGTTACCGGGGAGCTGTTTTTT. Residues: CASSSGTRVTGELFF.

The rearrangement links TRBV27 to TRBJ2-5; TRBD2 aligns across 10 bases. Germline CDR1 and CDR2: MNHEY and SMNVEV (reference sequence). This CDR3 has 16 amino acids. J gave up 4 bases and V 5 bases, and 10 bases lay outside the gene matches. CDR3 residues: CASSIHTSGKGETQYF. For the CDR3, the DNA is TGTGCCAGCAGTATTCATACTAGCGGGAAAGGAGAGACCCAGTACTTC.

The chain employs TRBV5-1 and TRBJ1-2; D is ambiguous. The CDR3 totals 12 residues. The germline V gene has CDR1 SGHRS and CDR2 YFSETQ. The V and J ends lost 4 bases and 4 bases respectively, with 8 bases between them. The CDR3 here is CASSPDTYGYTF. The CDR3 DNA follows: TGCGCCAGCAGCCCCGACACCTATGGCTACACCTTC.

The genes are TRBV9 and TRBJ1-1; D unclear. This CDR3 is 16 amino acids long. V gave up 3 bases and J gave up 7 bases, with 22 bases separating them. Per germline, CDR1 SGDLS and CDR2 YYNGEE. In DNA, the CDR3 is TGTGCCAGCAGCGCCTCATCGATCAATTCCCCCCTTGAAGCTTTCTTT. Its protein product is CASSASSINSPLEAFF.

The gene calls are TRBV29-1 and TRBJ1-3, with a possible D match to TRBD1 (6 bases). The CDR3 runs to 14 residues. The V gene lost 4 bases and the J gene lost 0 bases, with 10 bases spanning the gap. CDR1 is SQVTM, CDR2 ANQGSEA, per germline. CDR3 region: CSVAGALSGNTIYF. CDR3 in DNA: TGCAGCGTTGCGGGGGCCCTCTCTGGAAACACCATATATTTT. Full variable domain (rest looked up from reference TRBV29-1 and TRBJ1-3): SAVISQKPSRDICQRGTSLTIQCQVDSQVTMMFWYRQQPGQSLTLIATANQGSEATYESGFVIDKFPISRPNLTFSTLTVSNMSPEDSSIYLCSVAGALSGNTIYFGEGSWLTVV.

The chain uses TRBV18 and TRBJ1-2, with D perhaps TRBD1 (6 bases). With 3 bases removed from V and 6 bases from J, the gap between germline ends came to 14 bases. This CDR3 contains 14 residues. CDR1 and CDR2 (germline): KGHSH, LQKENI. CDR3 sequence reads: CASSPLQGTDGYTF. The CDR3 region has the DNA TGTGCCAGCTCACCTCTACAGGGCACGGATGGCTACACCTTC.

The chain couples TRBV7-9 to TRBJ1-2; 11 nucleotides align to TRBD1. The CDR3 length is 15 residues. Trimming removed 4 bases from V and 2 bases from J; junction bases left unmatched: 3. Germline lookup yields CDR1 SEHNR and CDR2 FQNEAQ (reference sequence). The CDR3 sequence is CASSWGQGGNYGYTF. The DNA for the CDR3 is TGTGCCAGCAGCTGGGGACAGGGGGGAAACTATGGCTACACCTTC. The full variable domain, in which reference TRBV7-9 and TRBJ1-2 provide the parts outside the CDR3, is DTGVSQNPRHKITKRGQNVTFRCDPISEHNRLYWYRQTLGQGPEFLTYFQNEAQLEKSRLLSDRFSAERPKGSFSTLEIQRTEQGDSAMYLCASSWGQGGNYGYTFGSGTRLTVV.

The chain employs TRBV5-6 and TRBJ2-2; D remains ambiguous. From germline, CDR1 is SGHDT and CDR2 YYEEEE. V gave up 3 bases and J gave up 2 bases, with 5 bases separating them. This CDR3 comprises 13 residues. CDR3 protein: CASSSTNTGELFF. CDR3 bases: TGTGCCAGCAGCTCGACCAACACCGGGGAGCTGTTTTTT.

About this clone: Other nucleotide sequences in the sample specify the same CDR3. This CDR3 is CASSFSGAGETQYF. CDR3 in DNA: TGTGCCAGCAGCTTCTCAGGGGCGGGAGAGACCCAGTACTTC. The chain employs TRBV7-9 and TRBJ2-5; D is perhaps TRBD1 (6 bases). The CDR3 totals 14 residues. Germline V gene lookup returns CDR1 SEHNR and CDR2 FQNEAQ (reference sequence). Deletions cut 3 bases from V and 4 bases from J, with 12 bases between.

CDR3 DNA: TGTGCCAGCAGCTTGGGCTTAGGGAACACTGAAGCTTTCTTT. Translating it yields CASSLGLGNTEAFF. The chain is built from TRBV7-9 and TRBJ1-1; D unclear. This CDR3 comprises 14 residues. Germline V gene data show CDR1 as SEHNR and CDR2 as FQNEAQ (reference sequence). V shed 3 bases and J shed 1 base, with 9 bases lying between them.

This chain uses TRBV6-2 or TRBV6-3 with TRBJ2-1; the D call may be TRBD1 or TRBD2 (6 bases each). Trimming shortened V by 4 bases and J by 5 bases, and 15 bases separated the two germline ends. Germline CDR1 MNHEY, CDR2 SVGEGT. The CDR3 is 15 amino acids. Here the CDR3 DNA reads TGTGCCAGCAGTTTAACGGGGGCGGGTCACAATGAGCAGTTCTTC. It yields the protein CASSLTGAGHNEQFF.

The V gene is TRBV4-1, the J gene TRBJ1-6, with TRBD1 matching over 8 bases. Per germline, CDR1 MGHRA and CDR2 YSYEKL. Germline trimming cut 3 bases from V and 7 bases from J; bases unmatched to any gene: 5. The CDR3 contains 15 residues. In nucleotides, the CDR3 is TGCGCCAGCAGCCAGACAGGGGTGAGCAATTCACCCCTCCACTTT. This gives the protein CASSQTGVSNSPLHF.

The J gene is TRBJ2-7, the V gene TRBV18; D possibly corresponds to TRBD1 (6 bases). Germline loops: CDR1 KGHSH, CDR2 LQKENI. Trimming pared 6 bases from V and 6 bases from J, leaving 18 bases between. The length of the CDR3 is 14 residues. CDR3 protein: CASSPGLQGSEQYF. Here the CDR3 DNA reads TGTGCCAGCTCTCCAGGCTTACAGGGATCCGAGCAGTACTTC.

The genes are TRBV29-1 and TRBJ1-2; D might be TRBD1 (6 bases). Trimming pared 7 bases from V and 3 bases from J, leaving 21 bases between. The CDR3 totals 15 residues. The V gene's germline CDR1 is SQVTM and CDR2 ANQGSEA. In DNA, the CDR3 is TGCAGCGCTTGGGGGCTCGGGGGGCAGGACTATGGCTACACCTTC. This encodes CSAWGLGGQDYGYTF.

The chain couples TRBV4-2 to TRBJ2-7; D is unclear. The CDR3 is 13 residues long. Germline CDR1 reads LGHNA; CDR2 reads YNFKEQ. Trimming stripped 4 bases from V and 3 bases from J, with 10 bases between. Written as DNA, the CDR3 is TGTGCCAGCAGCCGTCTTCTCAACTACGAGCAGTACTTC. It encodes CASSRLLNYEQYF.

The V call is TRBV4-1, the J call TRBJ1-2, with 7 bases matching TRBD1. This CDR3 has 14 residues. V lost 0 bases, J lost 8 bases, and 6 bases stayed unmatched. Germline-derived CDR1 and CDR2 are MGHRA and YSYEKL. CDR3 nucleotides: TGCGCCAGCAGCCAAGACCGCGGGACAGACGGCTACACCTTC. It codes for CASSQDRGTDGYTF.

The rearrangement joins TRBV4-1 to TRBJ1-2, with D possibly being TRBD1 (6 bases). V lost 6 bases, J lost 2 bases, and 10 bases lay in between. In germline, CDR1 is MGHRA, CDR2 YSYEKL. The CDR3 sequence is 13 residues long. The CDR3 spells CASSAGENYGYTF. CDR3 bases: TGCGCCAGCAGTGCAGGGGAGAACTATGGCTACACCTTC.

The chain combines TRBV5-5 with TRBJ2-3; no clear D gene. Per germline, CDR1 SGHKS and CDR2 YYEKEE (reference sequence). The ends were cut back, 0 bases at V and 4 bases at J, with 6 bases in the middle. The CDR3 spans 13 residues. The CDR3 bases are TGTGCCAGCAGCTTGGACGTCGCAGATACGCAGTATTTT. It translates to CASSLDVADTQYF.

V gene TRBV24-1 combines with J gene TRBJ2-1, with TRBD1 matching 8 bases. The junction had 9 bases not matched to a gene; V was cut back by 3 bases and J by 6 bases. CDR1 and CDR2 from the germline V gene are KGHDR and SFDVKD. This CDR3 contains 16 residues. CDR3 nucleotides: TGTGCCACCAGTGATCAACGGACAGGGAAGGGCAATGAGCAGTTCTTC. It codes for CATSDQRTGKGNEQFF.